The 18 T cell receptor beta chains presented below share a single source sample, sequenced in a study of blood T cell repertoires in COVID-19. Data came from immunoSEQ multiplex PCR; TCRdb stores just in-frame clones and leaves some out. Here the sample spans roughly 700,000 clones, around 89% being singletons. Sequenced input: peripheral blood. Receptors originate from a woman aged 18-35 years with acute or convalescent COVID-19.

The genes are TRBV5-1 and TRBJ2-2; 7 bases agree with TRBD1. This CDR3 contains 12 residues. Trimming took 4 bases from V and 11 from J; bases not matched to a gene: 5. The germline V gene encodes CDR1 SGHRS and CDR2 YFSETQ. CDR3 coding DNA: TGCGCCAGCAGCAGACGGGACAGTGAGCTGTTTTTT. Translation gives CASSRRDSELFF.

V usage is TRBV12-5 and J usage is TRBJ1-5; D is unresolved. Germline lookup yields CDR1 LGHNT and CDR2 FRNRAP. This CDR3 is built from 16 residues. Trimming cost V 0 bases and J 4 bases, with 13 bases left between them. CDR3 nucleotides: TGTGCTAGTGGTTTGGTACTCAGTCGGGGAAATCAGCCCCAGCATTTT. This translates into CASGLVLSRGNQPQHF.

The rearrangement joins TRBV6-4 to TRBJ1-3; tentatively, D is TRBD1 (6 bases). The CDR3 length is 17 residues. Germline lookup yields CDR1 MRHNA and CDR2 SNTAGT. Trimming cost V 3 bases and J 9 bases, with 24 bases left between them. CDR3 loop: CASSENLSQGHEGTIYF. Written as DNA, the CDR3 is TGTGCCAGCAGTGAGAATCTATCTCAGGGGCATGAGGGCACCATATATTTT.

The chain employs TRBV6-2 or TRBV6-3 and TRBJ1-6, with 8 bases identical to TRBD1. The CDR3 extends over 13 amino acids. After removal of 6 bases from V and 9 bases from J, the junction contained 4 bases not matched to a gene. Germline lookup yields CDR1 MNHEY and CDR2 SVGEGT. CDR3 loop: CASSSDRGSPLHF. The CDR3 DNA reads as TGTGCCAGCAGCTCAGACAGGGGTTCACCCCTCCACTTT.

The rearrangement uses TRBV12-3 or TRBV12-4 and TRBJ1-2; D is unresolved. V shed 5 bases and J shed 8 bases, with 12 bases lying between them. The CDR3 contains 12 residues. The CDR3 is CASSLGRGGYTF. CDR3 DNA: TGTGCCAGCAGTCTCGGCCGAGGGGGCTACACCTTC.

CDR3 loop: CASGITPLEAFF. CDR3 nucleotide sequence: TGTGCCAGCGGTATAACTCCTCTTGAAGCTTTCTTT. The genes are TRBV27 and TRBJ1-1; no clear D gene. V dropped 8 bases and J dropped 7 bases, with 14 bases sitting between them. The germline V gene has CDR1 MNHEY and CDR2 SMNVEV (reference sequence). CDR3 length equals 12 residues.

V and J are TRBV6-5 and TRBJ1-2; D is undetermined. Germline V gives CDR1 MNHEY, CDR2 SVGAGI. V lost 5 bases and J 2 bases, leaving 15 bases between the germline ends. This CDR3 spans 15 amino acids. The CDR3 loop is CASSRTEAKNYGYTF. CDR3 bases: TGTGCCAGCAGTCGCACCGAGGCGAAGAACTATGGCTACACCTTC.

The chain combines TRBV30 with TRBJ1-1; D gene uncertain. V lost 1 base and J 8 bases, leaving 14 bases between the germline ends. The germline V gene encodes CDR1 GTSNPN and CDR2 SVGIG (reference sequence). The CDR3 is made up of 13 amino acids. The CDR3 sequence is CAWSGGEGGEAFF. DNA of the CDR3: TGTGCCTGGAGTGGAGGAGAGGGAGGGGAAGCTTTCTTT.

This CDR3 is CASSLALSPEEQFF. Here the CDR3 DNA reads TGTGCCAGCAGCTTGGCCTTATCACCAGAAGAGCAGTTCTTC. This chain links TRBV5-5 with TRBJ2-1; D is ambiguous. This CDR3 has 14 residues. The V end was cut by 0 bases, the J end by 10 bases, with 14 bases between. Germline V gene sequence: CDR1 SGHKS, CDR2 YYEKEE (reference sequence). The variable domain in full, completed from reference TRBV5-5 and TRBJ2-1, reads DAGVTQSPTHLIKTRGQQVTLRCSPISGHKSVSWYQQVLGQGPQFIFQYYEKEERGRGNFPDRFSARQFPNYSSELNVNALLLGDSALYLCASSLALSPEEQFFGPGTRLTVL.

The chain recombines TRBV28 with TRBJ1-2; weak D call: TRBD1 (5 bases). V shed 3 bases and J shed 4 bases, with 15 bases lying between them. The germline V gene encodes CDR1 MDHEN and CDR2 SYDVKM. This CDR3 has 15 amino acids. Written as DNA, the CDR3 is TGTGCCAGCAGTTTGGGCTCCGGGGGTGCCTATGGCTACACCTTC. This encodes CASSLGSGGAYGYTF.

The chain combines TRBV7-9 with TRBJ1-6; TRBD1 aligns across 9 bases. Germline lookup yields CDR1 SEHNR and CDR2 FQNEAQ (reference sequence). The CDR3 totals 15 residues. The V and J ends lost 5 bases and 4 bases, in that order; junction bases with no gene match: 3. The CDR3 here is CASSPGTGYNSPLHF. The CDR3 DNA sequence: TGTGCCAGCAGCCCCGGGACAGGGTATAATTCACCCCTCCACTTT.

The CDR3 reads CSVVEMGLYEQYF. In DNA, the CDR3 is TGCAGCGTTGTCGAGATGGGGCTCTACGAGCAGTACTTC. J is TRBJ2-7 and V is TRBV29-1; possibly TRBD1 for D (5 bases). Germline V lookup: CDR1 SQVTM, CDR2 ANQGSEA. This CDR3 is 13 amino acids long. Trimming took 4 bases from V and 3 from J, leaving 13 bases between them.

The rearrangement uses TRBV27 and TRBJ2-2; D gene uncertain. The CDR3 length is 14 residues. The germline gives CDR1 MNHEY, CDR2 SMNVEV (reference sequence). Trimming stripped 3 bases from V and 1 base from J, with 6 bases between. CDR3 amino acids: CASSFPGNTGELFF. The CDR3 bases are TGTGCCAGCAGTTTTCCAGGGAACACCGGGGAGCTGTTTTTT.

This chain connects TRBV5-5 to TRBJ1-1; D is unclear. The germline CDR1 and CDR2 sequences are SGHKS and YYEKEE (reference sequence). There are 13 residues in the CDR3. The ends were cut back, 0 bases at V and 5 bases at J, with 8 bases in the middle. This CDR3 reads CASSLGQRTEAFF. The CDR3 DNA reads TGTGCCAGCAGCTTGGGTCAGCGTACTGAAGCTTTCTTT. Full variable domain (remainder filled in from reference TRBV5-5 and TRBJ1-1): DAGVTQSPTHLIKTRGQQVTLRCSPISGHKSVSWYQQVLGQGPQFIFQYYEKEERGRGNFPDRFSARQFPNYSSELNVNALLLGDSALYLCASSLGQRTEAFFGQGTRLTVV.

CDR3 residues: CASSESRGFQPQHF. CDR3 sequence (DNA): TGTGCCAGCAGTGAATCGAGGGGGTTTCAGCCCCAGCATTTT. This chain joins TRBV25-1 and TRBJ1-5, with D perhaps TRBD1 (6 bases). The CDR3 covers 14 residues. Germline V gene lookup returns CDR1 MGHDK and CDR2 SYGVNS. Trimming left V 1 base short and J 6 bases short, with 10 bases between.

This chain links TRBV7-2 with TRBJ1-1, with D uncertain. The germline V gene encodes CDR1 SGHTA and CDR2 FQGNSA. The CDR3 is 12 residues long. Trimming left V 6 bases short and J 1 base short, with 6 bases between. The CDR3 nucleotides are TGTGCCAGCAGTTACGGGAACACTGAAGCTTTCTTT. Translating gives CASSYGNTEAFF. Variable domain in full (rest from reference TRBV7-2 and TRBJ1-1): GAGVSQSPSNKVTEKGKDVELRCDPISGHTALYWYRQSLGQGLEFLIYFQGNSAPDKSGLPSDRFSAERTGGSVSTLTIQRTQQEDSAVYLCASSYGNTEAFFGQGTRLTVV.

The V and J genes are TRBV5-1 and TRBJ1-6; weak D call: TRBD1 (6 bases). The V end lost 2 bases, the J end lost 8 bases, and 11 bases lay between the germline ends. Germline-derived CDR1 and CDR2 are SGHRS and YFSETQ. The CDR3 covers 14 residues. This CDR3 reads CASSLGQSDSPLHF. The DNA for the CDR3 is TGCGCCAGCAGCTTAGGACAGTCCGATTCACCCCTCCACTTT.

The chain combines TRBV2 with TRBJ1-6, with a possible D match to TRBD1 (6 bases). Germline CDR1 is SNHLY and CDR2 is FYNNEI. The CDR3 sequence is 15 residues long. V shed 5 bases and J shed 5 bases, with 13 bases lying between them. The CDR3 reads CASSLGQSNNSPLHF. The CDR3 DNA follows: TGTGCCAGCAGTCTCGGACAGAGTAATAATTCACCCCTCCACTTT. The entire variable domain, with the rest obtained from reference TRBV2 and TRBJ1-6, is as follows: EPEVTQTPSHQVTQMGQEVILRCVPISNHLYFYWYRQILGQKVEFLVSFYNNEISEKSEIFDDQFSVERPDGSNFTLKIRSTKLEDSAMYFCASSLGQSNNSPLHFGNGTRLTVT.